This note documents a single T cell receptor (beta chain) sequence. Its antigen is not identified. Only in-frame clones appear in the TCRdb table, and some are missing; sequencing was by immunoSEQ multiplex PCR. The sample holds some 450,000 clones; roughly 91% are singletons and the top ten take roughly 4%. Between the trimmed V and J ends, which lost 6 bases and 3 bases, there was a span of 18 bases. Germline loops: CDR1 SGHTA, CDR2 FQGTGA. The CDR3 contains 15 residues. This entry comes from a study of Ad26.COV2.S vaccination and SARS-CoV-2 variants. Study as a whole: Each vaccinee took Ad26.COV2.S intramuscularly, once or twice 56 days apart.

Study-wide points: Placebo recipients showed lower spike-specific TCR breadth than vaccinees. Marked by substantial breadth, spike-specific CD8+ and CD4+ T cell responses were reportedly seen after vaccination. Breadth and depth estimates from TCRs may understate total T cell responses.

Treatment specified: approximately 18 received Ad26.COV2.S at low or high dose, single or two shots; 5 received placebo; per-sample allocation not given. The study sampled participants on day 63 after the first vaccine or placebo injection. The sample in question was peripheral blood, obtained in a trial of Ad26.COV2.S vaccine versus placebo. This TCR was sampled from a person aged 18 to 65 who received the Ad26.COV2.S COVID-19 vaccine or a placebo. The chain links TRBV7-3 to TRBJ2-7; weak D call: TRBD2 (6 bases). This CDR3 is CASRPPPGLFYEQYF. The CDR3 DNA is TGTGCCAGCAGACCACCACCGGGACTCTTCTACGAGCAGTACTTC.